Presented here are 21 T cell receptor beta chains from one specimen sequenced in a study of blood T cell repertoires in COVID-19. The protocol was immunoSEQ multiplex PCR, while the TCRdb copy is restricted to in-frame clones and leaves out a portion. Of about 67,000 clones listed, 70% to 85% are singletons. Sequenced: peripheral blood. These receptors were collected from a human donor in a cohort sampled during active COVID-19.

The CDR3 nucleotides read TGTGCCAGCAGCACCACTCAGGGGTCAGATACGCAGTATTTT. Its protein is CASSTTQGSDTQYF. V is TRBV9 and J is TRBJ2-3; possible D gene TRBD1, 6 bases. The V end was cut by 4 bases, the J end by 4 bases, with 13 bases between. Germline-derived CDR1 and CDR2 are SGDLS and YYNGEE. The CDR3 runs to 14 residues.

The J gene is TRBJ2-2, the V gene TRBV12-3 or TRBV12-4; D perhaps matches TRBD2 (5 bases). V lost 6 bases and J 6 bases, leaving 11 bases between the germline ends. The CDR3 runs to 13 residues. The DNA for the CDR3 is TGTGCCAGCAGCCCGCTAGCATCCGGGGAGCTGTTTTTT. As protein: CASSPLASGELFF.

This chain connects TRBV7-8 to TRBJ1-2; D may be TRBD1 (5 bases). The CDR3 spans 14 residues. CDR1 is SGHVS, CDR2 FQNEAQ, per germline. Trimming shortened V by 3 bases and J by 4 bases, and 12 bases separated the two germline ends. CDR3 coding DNA: TGTGCCAGCAGCTTGGAGGGGCCCAGCTATGGCTACACCTTC. Translated, it gives CASSLEGPSYGYTF.

The gene calls are TRBV9 and TRBJ2-6; 8 bases map to TRBD1. The CDR3 length is 19 residues. V trimming: 4 bases; J trimming: 4 bases; junction bases outside the gene matches: 16. Germline V CDR1 and CDR2: SGDLS, YYNGEE. The CDR3 nucleotides read TGTGCCAGCAGCTCTGCTCTTTGGACAGGGTCCTCCGGGGCCAACGTCCTGACTTTC. It specifies CASSSALWTGSSGANVLTF.

This chain's CDR3 is CASGGQNSPLHF. DNA for the CDR3: TGTGCCAGCGGGGGACAGAATTCACCCCTCCACTTT. The gene calls are TRBV2 and TRBJ1-6; 7 bases fit TRBD1. V lost 8 bases to trimming and J lost 7 bases; unmatched junction nucleotides: 2. Germline loops: CDR1 SNHLY, CDR2 FYNNEI. The CDR3 is 12 residues long.

This sequence joins TRBV2 and TRBJ2-1; 8 bases line up with TRBD1. J was trimmed by 6 bases and V by 6 bases; bases with no gene match: 4. CDR3 length: 13 amino acids. Germline CDR1 reads SNHLY; CDR2 reads FYNNEI. The DNA for the CDR3 is TGTGCCAGCAGCAGGACAGGGAGCAATGAGCAGTTCTTC. It codes for CASSRTGSNEQFF.

The chain combines TRBV2 with TRBJ2-1; weak D call: TRBD1 (5 bases). The CDR3 has 18 amino acids. Germline values: CDR1 SNHLY, CDR2 FYNNEI. Trimming took off 4 bases at V and 5 bases at J, with 24 bases between the two ends. The CDR3, as DNA: TGTGCCAGCAGTGTCTCAAGCAGGGCAGGCCTACAGAACAATGAGCAGTTCTTC. This encodes CASSVSSRAGLQNNEQFF. The full variable domain, in which reference TRBV2 and TRBJ2-1 provide the parts outside the CDR3, is EPEVTQTPSHQVTQMGQEVILRCVPISNHLYFYWYRQILGQKVEFLVSFYNNEISEKSEIFDDQFSVERPDGSNFTLKIRSTKLEDSAMYFCASSVSSRAGLQNNEQFFGPGTRLTVL.

The chain is built from TRBV15 and TRBJ2-2; TRBD2 might be the D (6 bases). The CDR3 has 14 residues. Trimming stripped 5 bases from V and 6 bases from J, with 13 bases between. Germline V gene data show CDR1 as LNHNV and CDR2 as YYDKDF (reference sequence). The CDR3 is CATSSRRGSGELFF. DNA of the CDR3: TGTGCCACCAGCTCCCGACGGGGGTCCGGGGAGCTGTTTTTT.

This clone was seen only a few times. The chain couples TRBV11-2 to TRBJ2-5; D is unresolved. The CDR3 length is 13 residues. Trimming took off 0 bases at V and 2 bases at J, with 4 bases between the two ends. In germline, CDR1 is SGHAT, CDR2 FQNNGV. CDR3 sequence (DNA): TGTGCCAGCAGCTTAGACTATCAAGAGACCCAGTACTTC. This sequence encodes CASSLDYQETQYF.

This clone was detected only a few times. The chain carries TRBV3-1 (or the pseudogene TRBV3-2) and TRBJ2-1; D is possibly TRBD2 (6 bases). CDR1 is LGHDT and CDR2 is YNNKEL in the germline V gene (reference sequence). This CDR3 is 11 amino acids long. V was shortened by 8 bases and J by 6 bases, with 8 bases between the two germline ends. DNA for the CDR3: TGTGCCAGCCGCGGGGCCAATGAGCAGTTCTTC. It encodes CASRGANEQFF.

This rearrangement joins TRBV5-1 to TRBJ1-1, with 8 bases that match TRBD1. The CDR3 spans 15 residues. After removal of 4 bases from V and 0 bases from J, the junction contained 5 bases not matched to a gene. The V gene's germline CDR1 is SGHRS and CDR2 YFSETQ. CDR3 DNA: TGCGCCAGCAGCGGAAGACAGGGGATGAACACTGAAGCTTTCTTT. Translating it yields CASSGRQGMNTEAFF.

V gene TRBV4-1 combines with J gene TRBJ1-1, with 8 bases lining up with TRBD1. Per the germline V gene, CDR1 is MGHRA and CDR2 is YSYEKL. This CDR3 has 17 amino acids. Losses at the gene ends were 0 bases for V and 5 bases for J; bases not matched to a gene: 11. CDR3 protein: CASSQDGQGARRTEAFF. As DNA, the CDR3 is TGCGCCAGCAGCCAAGATGGGCAGGGGGCGCGGAGGACTGAAGCTTTCTTT.

This clone was picked up one time. J is TRBJ1-1 and V is TRBV28; 7 bases match TRBD1. The CDR3 spans 13 residues. J lost 4 bases, V lost 6 bases, and 5 bases had no gene match. Germline values: CDR1 MDHEN, CDR2 SYDVKM. CDR3 in DNA: TGTGCCAGCAGGGCTGACAGGGCCACTGAAGCTTTCTTT. This translates into CASRADRATEAFF.

This sequence joins TRBV6-6 and TRBJ2-7; D is undetermined. This CDR3 has 11 amino acids. V shed 6 bases and J shed 9 bases, with 12 bases lying between them. Germline values: CDR1 MNHNY, CDR2 SVGAGI (reference sequence). The chain's CDR3 is CASRARGSQYF. In nucleotides, the CDR3 is TGTGCCAGCAGAGCCAGAGGTTCGCAGTACTTC.

As to this clone: The junction differs from germline at one of its ends, possibly a read error. This chain joins TRBV5-4 and TRBJ2-2; D might be TRBD2 (6 bases). The CDR3 totals 13 residues. The germline V gene has CDR1 SGHNT and CDR2 YYREEE (reference sequence). CDR3 DNA: TGTGCCAGCAGCTTTGAGGGAATCGGGGGGCTGTTTTTT. It encodes CASSFEGIGGLFF. Together with reference TRBV5-4 and TRBJ2-2, the CDR3 gives the full variable domain: ETGVTQSPTHLIKTRGQQVTLRCSSQSGHNTVSWYQQALGQGPQFIFQYYREEENGRGNFPPRFSGLQFPNYSSELNVNALELDDSALYLCASSFEGIGGLFFGEGSRLTVL.

This chain links TRBV19 with TRBJ1-4; D remains ambiguous. Germline V gene lookup returns CDR1 LNHDA and CDR2 SQIVND (reference sequence). CDR3 length equals 13 residues. Trimming took 4 bases from V and 4 from J, leaving 7 bases between them. For the CDR3, the DNA is TGTGCCAGTAGTACGACGGGTAATGAAAAACTGTTTTTT. Amino acids: CASSTTGNEKLFF.

The chain's CDR3 is CASSHPGQGHGYTF. The CDR3 bases are TGTGCCAGCAGCCACCCGGGACAGGGACATGGCTACACCTTC. The V gene is TRBV7-2, the J gene TRBJ1-2; 9 bases are shared with TRBD1. CDR1 is SGHTA, CDR2 FQGNSA, per germline. Trimming at V came to 5 bases and at J to 6 bases, leaving 7 bases not matched to a gene. The CDR3 spans 14 residues.

V gene TRBV27 combines with J gene TRBJ1-1; 9 nucleotides line up with TRBD1. This CDR3 contains 14 residues. Trimming removed 4 bases from V and 7 bases from J; junction bases left unmatched: 7. Germline loops: CDR1 MNHEY, CDR2 SMNVEV (reference sequence). CDR3 amino acids: CASSSGQGIHEAFF. CDR3 nucleotide sequence: TGTGCCAGCAGTTCCGGACAGGGGATTCATGAAGCTTTCTTT.

The rearrangement joins TRBV7-2 to TRBJ1-2, with D hard to call. Trimming cost V 1 base and J 8 bases, with 17 bases left between them. CDR3 size: 15 residues. The germline CDR1 and CDR2 sequences are SGHTA and FQGNSA. The DNA for the CDR3 is TGTGCCAGCAGCTTAGTGGTTGCCCTAGACGGAGGCTACACCTTC. It is translated as CASSLVVALDGGYTF.

The chain joins TRBV5-8 to TRBJ2-2; TRBD1 is a possible D gene (5 bases). This CDR3 is 15 amino acids long. The germline V gene encodes CDR1 SGHTS and CDR2 YDEGEE. The V end was cut by 7 bases, the J end by 1 base, with 14 bases between. Here the CDR3 DNA reads TGTGCCAGCCACCGAAACAGGTTGAACACCGGGGAGCTGTTTTTT. The encoded protein is CASHRNRLNTGELFF.

Worth noting for this clone: Its ends do not fully match the called genes, so a read error is possible. The chain carries TRBV28 and TRBJ2-3; a weak D match, TRBD1 (6 bases). Germline V gene lookup returns CDR1 MDHEN and CDR2 SYDVKM. The CDR3 loop spans 12 amino acids. The CDR3 sequence is CASSLLTGPAFF. The CDR3 region has the DNA TGTGCCAGCAGTTTACTGACAGGCCCCGCGTTTTTT.